Each of the 17 T cell receptor beta chains below was sequenced from the same sample in a study of vaccination and CD4 T cells after COVID-19. With the Oncomine TCR Beta short-read assay, DNA from cultured CD4+ T cells was sequenced. TCRdb called the PCR reads again in MiXCR, with one record for every CDR3 protein. The sample records about 12,000 distinct CDR3 sequences, 53% being singletons. These receptors have no known antigen. Treatment here: roughly 10-day PBMC culture with coronavirus spike peptide pools or control peptides (ViraFEST assay). Sequencing was done on a sample of CD4+ T cells from blood, cultured in vitro. The origin of the receptors is a human donor who had recovered from COVID-19.

This chain links TRBV9 with TRBJ2-1; D gene ambiguous. The CDR3 length is 14 residues. Germline CDR1 and CDR2: SGDLS and YYNGEE. V lost 2 bases to trimming and J lost 7 bases, with 13 bases between them. The CDR3 DNA reads as TGTGCCAGCAGCGTTAAAGGAGAGACTAATGAGCAGTTCTTC. Its protein is CASSVKGETNEQFF.

This clonotype was recorded a few times. The chain has TRBV6-1 and TRBJ2-7; no clear D gene. This CDR3 is 13 amino acids long. Trimming removed 8 bases from V and 4 bases from J, with 15 bases in between. Germline V gene sequence: CDR1 MNHNS, CDR2 SASEGT. The CDR3 nucleotides are TGTGCCAGCGCCCCGGGCGCCGGGTACGAGCAGTACTTC. This translates into CASAPGAGYEQYF.

This sequence joins TRBV5-4 and TRBJ1-6, with D tentatively TRBD1 (5 bases). Deletions cut 0 bases from V and 9 bases from J, with 19 bases between. There are 17 residues in the CDR3. Germline CDR1 reads SGHNT; CDR2 reads YYREEE (reference sequence). CDR3 protein: CASSLEAPGFIGSPLHF. Here the CDR3 DNA reads TGTGCCAGCAGCTTGGAGGCCCCAGGGTTTATTGGTTCACCCCTCCACTTT.

The chain combines TRBV6-5 with TRBJ1-1; D call uncertain. The CDR3 length is 14 residues. Trimming left V 0 bases short and J 1 base short, with 6 bases between. Germline CDR1 and CDR2: MNHEY and SVGAGI. The CDR3, as DNA: TGTGCCAGCAGTTACTCAGCAGGGAACACTGAAGCTTTCTTT. This gives the protein CASSYSAGNTEAFF.

V usage is TRBV28 and J usage is TRBJ1-2; 9 nucleotides line up with TRBD1. V gave up 3 bases and J gave up 9 bases; unmatched junction bases: 8. The CDR3 covers 14 residues. Germline V CDR1 and CDR2: MDHEN, SYDVKM. DNA of the CDR3: TGTGCCAGCAGTTTGCGGGGACAGGGAATAAGCTACACCTTC. Amino acids: CASSLRGQGISYTF.

The genes are TRBV6-1 and TRBJ2-1; D is unclear. The CDR3 loop spans 11 amino acids. With 4 bases removed from V and 9 bases from J, the gap between germline ends came to 7 bases. CDR1 is MNHNS, CDR2 SASEGT, per germline. The CDR3 reads CASSGLGEQFF. The CDR3 DNA reads as TGTGCCAGCAGTGGCCTGGGTGAGCAGTTCTTC.

This clonotype was recorded a few times. The CDR3 bases are TGTGCCATCAGTGAGTCGGCCCCGGGAGAGGCTGAAGCTTTCTTT. Its translation is CAISESAPGEAEAFF. The rearrangement uses TRBV10-3 and TRBJ1-1, with unresolved D. Trimming stripped 0 bases from V and 6 bases from J, with 14 bases between. CDR3 length: 15 amino acids. Germline assignment: CDR1 ENHRY and CDR2 SYGVKD.

The chain uses TRBV25-1 and TRBJ1-1; D is possibly TRBD1 (5 bases). V lost 6 bases and J 4 bases, leaving 9 bases between the germline ends. The V gene's germline CDR1 is MGHDK and CDR2 SYGVNS. CDR3 size: 12 residues. DNA for the CDR3: TGTGCCAGCAGCTCCCAGGGCACTGAAGCTTTCTTT. Amino acid sequence: CASSSQGTEAFF.

V gene TRBV7-2 combines with J gene TRBJ2-5; D is possibly TRBD2 (5 bases). Germline V gives CDR1 SGHTA, CDR2 FQGNSA. The CDR3 is 16 amino acids. V gave up 4 bases and J gave up 2 bases, with 17 bases separating them. The CDR3: CASSSQASRGQETQYF. DNA for the CDR3: TGTGCCAGCAGCTCCCAGGCCTCCAGAGGGCAAGAGACCCAGTACTTC.

In this sample, this clonotype turned up a few times. The chain combines TRBV6-1 with TRBJ2-7; 11 bases align to TRBD2. The junction had 4 bases not matched to a gene; V was cut back by 1 base and J by 5 bases. The CDR3 runs to 15 residues. Germline V CDR1 and CDR2: MNHNS, SASEGT. The CDR3 loop reads CASSEVSGGAHEQYF. The CDR3 DNA follows: TGTGCCAGCAGTGAAGTTAGCGGGGGGGCCCACGAGCAGTACTTC.

The chain joins TRBV12-3 or TRBV12-4 to TRBJ2-5; unclear D gene. Trimming took 8 bases from V and 1 from J, leaving 17 bases between them. The CDR3 runs to 15 residues. In nucleotides, the CDR3 is TGTGCCAGCTCTCTGAATGGACCTATCCAAGAGACCCAGTACTTC. Amino acids: CASSLNGPIQETQYF.

The J gene is TRBJ1-6, the V gene TRBV20-1; no reliable D call. Germline V gives CDR1 DFQATT, CDR2 SNEGSKA (reference sequence). The CDR3 has 13 amino acids. V lost 0 bases to trimming and J lost 13 bases, with 13 bases between them. The CDR3 spells CSARDYDAGPLHF. In DNA, the CDR3 is TGCAGTGCTAGAGATTATGATGCGGGCCCCCTCCACTTT.

This chain joins TRBV19 and TRBJ1-5; TRBD1 matches 10 bases. The CDR3 length is 15 residues. Germline values: CDR1 LNHDA, CDR2 SQIVND (reference sequence). After removal of 6 bases from V and 7 bases from J, the junction contained 9 bases not matched to a gene. This CDR3 reads CASRHRDRGYQPQHF. The CDR3 nucleotides are TGTGCCAGTAGACACCGGGACAGGGGTTACCAGCCCCAGCATTTT.

V is TRBV7-8 and J is TRBJ2-2; 8 bases fit TRBD2. This CDR3 is built from 18 residues. V trimming: 1 base; J trimming: 2 bases; junction bases outside the gene matches: 9. Germline V gene sequence: CDR1 SGHVS, CDR2 FQNEAQ. The chain's CDR3 is CASSLELAGLINTGELFF. CDR3 DNA: TGTGCCAGCAGCTTAGAGTTAGCGGGGCTTATAAACACCGGGGAGCTGTTTTTT.

This rearrangement joins TRBV12-3 or TRBV12-4 to TRBJ1-1; 8 bases are shared with TRBD1. The CDR3 runs 15 residues. V gave up 1 base and J gave up 7 bases; unmatched junction bases: 8. CDR3: CASSLGRGPGNEAFF. CDR3 nucleotides: TGTGCCAGCAGTTTAGGCAGGGGGCCGGGGAATGAAGCTTTCTTT.

The chain combines TRBV30 with TRBJ2-2; 7 bases fit TRBD1. CDR3 length: 16 amino acids. The V and J ends lost 1 base and 6 bases, in that order; junction bases with no gene match: 11. Germline lookup yields CDR1 GTSNPN and CDR2 SVGIG (reference sequence). The DNA for the CDR3 is TGTGCCTGGAGTGAGTTCCAGGGGGTCGATCCCGGGGAGCTGTTTTTT. Its protein product is CAWSEFQGVDPGELFF.

The chain uses TRBV7-2 and TRBJ1-6; 9 nucleotides line up with TRBD1. V dropped 7 bases and J dropped 6; count of bases not matched to a gene: 4. Germline V CDR1 and CDR2: SGHTA, FQGNSA. This CDR3 is built from 14 residues. This CDR3 is CASTDRGANSPLHF. The CDR3 nucleotides read TGTGCCAGCACCGACAGGGGGGCTAATTCACCCCTCCACTTT.